The 10 T cell receptor beta chains reported below all come from one sample, sequenced in a study of T cell responses to AZD1222 COVID-19 vaccine. TCRdb's table, derived via immunoSEQ multiplex PCR, lists solely in-frame clones and lacks some. Here the sample spans 150,000 to 200,000 clones, roughly 91% being singletons. The starting material was peripheral blood, obtained on day 0 of AZD1222 vaccination. The receptors come from an adult in good health.

In this sample, this clone turned up once. J is TRBJ2-7 and V is TRBV28, with D possibly matching TRBD2 (6 bases). Trimming took off 4 bases at V and 6 bases at J, with 22 bases between the two ends. The CDR3 is 16 amino acids. The V gene's germline CDR1 is MDHEN and CDR2 SYDVKM. Written as DNA, the CDR3 is TGTGCCAGCAGTTCCATAGCGGAAATAACCCTACCCGAGCAGTACTTC. It yields the protein CASSSIAEITLPEQYF.

The rearrangement joins TRBV6-5 to TRBJ1-6, with no clear D. This CDR3 region has 15 residues. Germline V lookup: CDR1 MNHEY, CDR2 SVGAGI. V was clipped by 5 bases and J by 7 bases, with 15 bases between them. The CDR3 region is CASSREGMGNSPLHF. In nucleotides, the CDR3 is TGTGCCAGCAGTAGGGAGGGAATGGGGAATTCACCCCTCCACTTT.

The rearrangement links TRBV30 to TRBJ1-6; the D gene is possibly TRBD1 (5 bases). Germline V gene lookup returns CDR1 GTSNPN and CDR2 SVGIG (reference sequence). The CDR3 loop spans 13 amino acids. V gave up 0 bases and J gave up 5 bases, with 5 bases separating them. The CDR3, as DNA: TGTGCCTGGAGTGTAGGGGATAATTCACCCCTCCACTTT. Translation: CAWSVGDNSPLHF.

This clone was observed a single time. V gene TRBV18 combines with J gene TRBJ1-1; D is undetermined. From germline, CDR1 is KGHSH and CDR2 LQKENI. The CDR3 covers 13 residues. Trimming removed 2 bases at V and 1 base at J, with 5 bases between. The DNA for the CDR3 is TGTGCCAGCTCACCAGAAAAGAACACTGAAGCTTTCTTT. As protein: CASSPEKNTEAFF.

The chain employs TRBV6-4 and TRBJ1-5, with D perhaps matching TRBD1 (5 bases). This CDR3 spans 15 amino acids. Between the trimmed V and J ends, which lost 4 bases and 7 bases, there was a span of 17 bases. Germline CDR1 is MRHNA and CDR2 is SNTAGT. In nucleotides, the CDR3 is TGTGCCAGCAGTGTCCCCGGATGGGGGGAACAGCCCCAGCATTTT. Translation: CASSVPGWGEQPQHF.

The chain carries TRBV6-2 or TRBV6-3 and TRBJ1-3, with D hard to call. Germline values: CDR1 MNHEY, CDR2 SVGEGT. V was cut by 0 bases and J by 2 bases, with 11 bases left in between. The length of the CDR3 is 16 residues. In nucleotides, the CDR3 is TGTGCCAGCAGTTACTCCCGGGCCCCACCTGGAAACACCATATATTTT. Amino acids: CASSYSRAPPGNTIYF.

J is TRBJ2-5 and V is TRBV13, with 7 bases that match TRBD1. Trimming removed 2 bases from V and 8 bases from J; junction bases left unmatched: 14. CDR3 length: 16 residues. The germline V gene encodes CDR1 PRHDT and CDR2 FYEKMQ (reference sequence). The CDR3 loop reads CASSLSTGTSRGTQYF. The CDR3 bases are TGTGCCAGCAGCTTATCGACAGGGACCTCGAGGGGAACCCAGTACTTC.

This clone came up once. The rearrangement joins TRBV28 to TRBJ1-4, with TRBD1 matching over 7 bases. CDR3 length: 15 residues. In germline, CDR1 is MDHEN, CDR2 SYDVKM. V was clipped by 3 bases and J by 13 bases; unmatched bases: 14. The CDR3 DNA is TGTGCCAGCAGTTTCAGGACAGGTGGGACTAGTGGACTGTTTTTT. Translating gives CASSFRTGGTSGLFF.

This chain uses TRBV28 with TRBJ1-5; D is perhaps TRBD1 (5 bases). The length of the CDR3 is 15 residues. The V end was cut by 5 bases, the J end by 7 bases, with 18 bases between. CDR1 MDHEN and CDR2 SYDVKM come from the germline V gene. CDR3 nucleotide sequence: TGTGCCAGCAGTCCCCCCAGAGGGGCAGGGCAGCCCCAGCATTTT. Translated, it gives CASSPPRGAGQPQHF. The variable domain in full, with the rest retrieved from reference TRBV28 and TRBJ1-5, is DVKVTQSSRYLVKRTGEKVFLECVQDMDHENMFWYRQDPGLGLRLIYFSYDVKMKEKGDIPEGYSVSREKKERFSLILESASTNQTSMYLCASSPPRGAGQPQHFGDGTRLSIL.

The V and J genes are TRBV5-4 and TRBJ2-6; no reliable D call. V lost 4 bases, J lost 0 bases, and 11 bases lay in between. The V gene's germline CDR1 is SGHNT and CDR2 YYREEE (reference sequence). The CDR3 runs to 16 residues. The CDR3 sequence: CASSPPRNSGANVLTF. The DNA of the CDR3 is TGTGCCAGCAGCCCTCCTAGGAACTCTGGGGCCAACGTCCTGACTTTC.